Listed below are T cell receptor beta chains from one sample, sequenced in a study of cytomegalovirus exposure and HLA in healthy donors. Generated by immunoSEQ multiplex PCR, the TCRdb table keeps only in-frame clones and is missing some. The sample consists of under 150,000 clones, 80% to 85% of them appearing once. Sequencing input: PBMCs. The receptors stem from a woman under 40 in good health and CMV-seronegative. The CDR3 runs from the conserved cysteine through the conserved F or W. D genes are given only for firm matches. Clone sizes are given selectively: once, few, many, or a class where the clone is expanded.

V gene	J gene	clone size	D gene	CDR3 protein	CDR3 DNA
TRBV6-4	TRBJ2-1	.	.	CASSVHLANEQFF	TGTGCCAGCAGTGTCCATCTAGCGAATGAGCAGTTCTTC
TRBV18	TRBJ2-3	.	.	CASSGGQGHETQYF	TGTGCCAGCTCAGGGGGACAAGGTCACGAGACGCAGTATTTT
TRBV10-1	TRBJ2-1	few	.	CASSESHRRNNEQFF	TGCGCCAGCAGTGAGTCGCACCGGCGGAACAATGAGCAGTTCTTC
TRBV28	TRBJ1-5	.	TRBD1	CASSLRQGMGNQPQHF	TGTGCCAGCAGTCTGCGACAGGGAATGGGGAATCAGCCCCAGCATTTT
TRBV28	TRBJ1-5	few	.	CAIGLYSNQPQHF	TGTGCCATCGGACTGTATAGCAATCAGCCCCAGCATTTT
TRBV19	TRBJ2-7	.	.	CASSLGDEQYF	TGTGCCAGTAGTTTGGGCGACGAGCAGTACTTC
TRBV4-1	TRBJ1-6	.	.	CASSQVMGGRSPLHF	TGCGCCAGCAGCCAAGTAATGGGAGGAAGATCACCCCTCCACTTT
TRBV9	TRBJ2-3	.	TRBD2	CASSLGGLAGDTQYF	TGTGCCAGCAGCTTAGGGGGGCTAGCGGGAGATACGCAGTATTTT
TRBV7-9	TRBJ2-1	.	TRBD2	CASSFGQAGAFYNEQFF	TGTGCCAGCAGCTTCGGGCAAGCGGGGGCTTTTTACAATGAGCAGTTCTTC
TRBV4-3	TRBJ1-2	.	.	CASSQDWTGYGYTF	TGCGCCAGCAGCCAAGATTGGACTGGCTATGGCTACACCTTC
TRBV6-5	TRBJ2-3	.	TRBD2	CASSTGTTLTDTQYF	TGTGCCAGCAGCACCGGGACTACCCTCACAGATACGCAGTATTTT
TRBV7-8	TRBJ2-2	.	.	CASSLASGGLTGELFF	TGTGCCAGCAGCTTGGCCTCGGGTGGTCTTACCGGGGAGCTGTTTTTT
TRBV6-5	TRBJ2-7	once	TRBD2	CASGSGAYEQYF	TGTGCCAGCGGGAGCGGGGCCTACGAGCAGTACTTC
TRBV4-1	TRBJ2-7	.	.	CASSQDSSESYEQYF	TGCGCCAGCAGCCAAGACTCTTCCGAGTCCTACGAGCAGTACTTC
TRBV9	TRBJ2-2	once	TRBD1	CASSVSQRITGGQTGELFF	TGTGCCAGCAGCGTCAGCCAAAGGATAACAGGGGGTCAAACCGGGGAGCTGTTTTTT
TRBV6-9	TRBJ2-5	.	TRBD2	CASSYLGLADQETQYF	TGTGCCAGCAGTTATTTAGGACTAGCGGACCAAGAGACCCAGTACTTC
TRBV28	TRBJ1-5	.	.	CASSEKQPQHF	TGTGCCAGCAGCGAGAAGCAGCCCCAGCATTTT
TRBV2	TRBJ2-7	.	TRBD2	CASREGLAGSYEQYF	TGTGCCAGCAGGGAGGGACTAGCGGGCTCCTACGAGCAGTACTTC
TRBV10-2	TRBJ2-3	.	TRBD1	CASSERTGGIFKGTQYF	TGCGCCAGCAGTGAGAGGACAGGGGGCATTTTTAAGGGTACGCAGTATTTT
TRBV19	TRBJ2-7	.	TRBD2	CASGLAGNSYEQYF	TGTGCCAGCGGCCTAGCGGGAAACTCCTACGAGCAGTACTTC
TRBV5-1	TRBJ2-3	.	.	CASSFAGLASTDTQYF	TGCGCCAGCAGCTTCGCCGGGCTAGCCAGCACAGATACGCAGTATTTT
TRBV2	TRBJ2-3	.	.	CASSGEAGDTQYF	TGTGCCAGCAGTGGGGAAGCGGGAGATACGCAGTATTTT
TRBV4-2	TRBJ2-1	.	TRBD2	CASSQAGDSYNEQFF	TGTGCCAGCAGCCAGGCGGGAGACTCCTACAATGAGCAGTTCTTC
TRBV6-5	TRBJ2-5	.	TRBD1	CASSPGTGGDETQYF	TGTGCCAGCAGTCCGGGGACAGGGGGCGACGAGACCCAGTACTTC
TRBV4-3	TRBJ2-1	.	TRBD2	CASSQDRTSGSYNEQFF	TGCGCCAGCAGCCAAGATAGGACTAGCGGTTCCTACAATGAGCAGTTCTTC
TRBV5-1	TRBJ1-1	.	.	CASSIGQSNTEAFF	TGCGCCAGCAGCATAGGACAATCGAACACTGAAGCTTTCTTT
TRBV7-8	TRBJ2-3	.	.	CASSLDLDNTDTQYF	TGTGCCAGCAGCTTAGACCTGGACAACACAGATACGCAGTATTTT
TRBV19	TRBJ2-1	.	.	CASSPTLTGYEQFF	TGTGCCAGTAGTCCGACCCTAACAGGGTATGAGCAGTTCTTC
TRBV27	TRBJ2-2	.	TRBD2	CASSLTSGSTGELFF	TGTGCCAGCAGTTTGACTAGCGGGAGTACCGGGGAGCTGTTTTTT
TRBV18	TRBJ1-5	.	.	CASSPGLDQPQHF	TGTGCCAGCTCACCAGGGCTTGATCAGCCCCAGCATTTT
TRBV10-1	TRBJ2-5	.	TRBD2	CASSLAVGETQYF	TGCGCCAGCAGTCTAGCGGTAGGGGAGACCCAGTACTTC
TRBV6-5	TRBJ1-2	.	.	CASSYSGGYGYTF	TGTGCCAGCAGTTACTCCGGGGGTTACGGCTACACCTTC
TRBV6-5	TRBJ2-7	.	TRBD2	CASSYATSGRFEQYF	TGTGCCAGCAGTTACGCCACTAGCGGGAGGTTCGAGCAGTACTTC
TRBV6-6	TRBJ1-5	.	.	CASSWEARGNQPQHF	TGTGCCAGCAGTTGGGAGGCCCGTGGTAATCAGCCCCAGCATTTT
TRBV9	TRBJ2-1	.	.	CASSVGLPAYNEQFF	TGTGCCAGCAGCGTCGGACTTCCCGCTTACAATGAGCAGTTCTTC
TRBV7-9	TRBJ1-1	.	TRBD1	CASSLVGLQGSEAFF	TGTGCCAGCAGCTTAGTTGGGCTACAGGGGTCAGAAGCTTTCTTT
TRBV27	TRBJ1-4	.	.	CASSLSVATNEKLFF	TGTGCCAGCAGTTTAAGCGTGGCTACTAATGAAAAACTGTTTTTT
TRBV15	TRBJ2-1	.	.	CATSRAGSYNEQFF	TGTGCCACCAGCAGAGCCGGGTCTTACAATGAGCAGTTCTTC
TRBV27	TRBJ2-1	once	TRBD2	CASSFGTSGANEQFF	TGTGCCAGCAGTTTCGGGACTAGCGGGGCCAATGAGCAGTTCTTC
TRBV6-1	TRBJ2-7	few	.	CASSGNRRSPYEQYF	TGTGCCAGCAGTGGAAATCGCAGGTCCCCGTACGAGCAGTACTTC
TRBV10-3	TRBJ2-7	few	TRBD2	CAISESNGGGPYEQYF	TGTGCCATCAGTGAGTCGAACGGCGGGGGACCCTACGAGCAGTACTTC
TRBV7-2	TRBJ2-4	.	TRBD2	CASSWGLAGGLAKNIQYF	TGTGCCAGCAGCTGGGGACTAGCGGGAGGGCTAGCCAAAAACATTCAGTACTTC
TRBV20-1	TRBJ1-5	.	TRBD1	CSATTGEPQHF	TGCAGTGCAACCACAGGGGAGCCCCAGCATTTT
TRBV6-6	TRBJ1-4	.	.	CASSYSTGGGEKLFF	TGTGCCAGCAGTTACTCGACCGGAGGAGGAGAAAAACTGTTTTTT
TRBV27	TRBJ1-4	.	TRBD1	CASSPRGQELFF	TGTGCCAGCAGTCCTAGGGGACAGGAACTGTTTTTT
TRBV27	TRBJ2-7	once	.	CASKLRGEQYF	TGTGCCAGCAAACTAAGGGGCGAGCAGTACTTC
TRBV7-6	TRBJ2-3	.	TRBD2	CASSLQAGGAGDTQYF	TGTGCCAGCAGCTTACAAGCGGGAGGTGCGGGAGATACGCAGTATTTT
TRBV11-1	TRBJ1-5	.	.	CASSLWKTELLNQPQHF	TGTGCCAGCAGCTTATGGAAAACAGAACTTTTAAATCAGCCCCAGCATTTT
TRBV5-4	TRBJ2-7	.	.	CASSLQQDSYEQYF	TGTGCCAGCAGCTTGCAACAGGACTCCTACGAGCAGTACTTC
TRBV19	TRBJ2-7	.	TRBD1	CASTSYEQGIYEQYF	TGTGCCAGTACCTCTTATGAACAGGGGATCTACGAGCAGTACTTC
TRBV6-5	TRBJ2-2	.	TRBD2	CASSYDGGANTGELFF	TGTGCCAGCAGTTACGACGGGGGGGCGAACACCGGGGAGCTGTTTTTT
TRBV28	TRBJ2-1	.	TRBD2	CASSLLVGLGYNEQFF	TGTGCCAGCAGTTTATTAGTGGGACTAGGCTACAATGAGCAGTTCTTC
TRBV28	TRBJ2-7	.	TRBD1	CASGQGPTYEQYF	TGTGCCAGCGGACAGGGCCCAACCTACGAGCAGTACTTC
TRBV19	TRBJ2-7	.	.	CASSIVPGEANEQYF	TGTGCCAGTAGTATAGTCCCGGGAGAGGCCAACGAGCAGTACTTC
TRBV5-1	TRBJ2-2	.	TRBD2	CASSPGTSGSIAGELFF	TGCGCCAGCAGCCCCGGGACTAGCGGGAGTATCGCCGGGGAGCTGTTTTTT
TRBV1	TRBJ1-3	.	.	CTSSQDPVRLCSGNTIYF	TGCACCAGCAGCCAAGATCCGGTACGCCTCTGCTCTGGAAACACCATATATTTT
TRBV19	TRBJ2-6	.	.	CATDSRPGANVLTF	TGTGCTACGGACTCCCGCCCCGGGGCCAACGTCCTGACTTTC
TRBV28	TRBJ1-3	.	TRBD1	CASKGTGAGNTIYF	TGTGCCAGCAAAGGGACAGGGGCTGGAAACACCATATATTTT